Given below is one T cell receptor beta chain in context. Its antigen remains unidentified. The data are from a study of T-cell memory formation after mild COVID-19. At the level of the study: TCR clusters mostly belonged to single donors. Study-wide findings and caveats: The pre-infection memory compartment contained some responding clones, suggesting cross-reactive memory joined. Balance between CD4 and CD8 was seen in clones contracting day 15 to 85, and a CD4+ lean was seen in later expanders. Among clones peaking at day 37 in the second wave, SARS-CoV-2 specificity remained unconfirmed.

The CDR3 loop spans 11 amino acids. The V gene lost 5 bases and the J gene lost 2 bases, with 7 bases spanning the gap. Germline V gene lookup returns CDR1 DFQATT and CDR2 SNEGSKA (reference sequence). TCRdb re-analysed the 5' RACE reads in MiXCR, keeping a single row per CDR3 protein. The sample lists around 180,000 distinct CDR3 sequences; roughly 20% were seen once. The chain employs TRBV20-1 and TRBJ2-7, with D hard to call. This receptor was obtained from a man between 18 and 35 years old who had mild COVID-19 (a few samples of this study predate the infection). Cell type and time point are not known. Sequencing input: PBMCs or a T cell subset sorted from them (not recorded which). In DNA form, the CDR3 reads TGCAGTGCTTCTAGAACCTACGAGCAGTACTTC. This codes for CSASRTYEQYF.